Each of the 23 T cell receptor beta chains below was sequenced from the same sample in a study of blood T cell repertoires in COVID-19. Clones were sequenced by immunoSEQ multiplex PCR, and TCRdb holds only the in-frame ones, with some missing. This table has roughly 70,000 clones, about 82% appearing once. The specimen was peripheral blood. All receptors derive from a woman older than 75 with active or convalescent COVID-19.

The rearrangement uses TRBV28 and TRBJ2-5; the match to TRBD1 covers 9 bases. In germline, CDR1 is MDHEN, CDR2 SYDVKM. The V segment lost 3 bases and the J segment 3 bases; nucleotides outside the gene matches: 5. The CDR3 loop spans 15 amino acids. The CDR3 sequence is CASSFIGTGKETQYF. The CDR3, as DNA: TGTGCCAGCAGTTTCATCGGGACAGGGAAAGAGACCCAGTACTTC.

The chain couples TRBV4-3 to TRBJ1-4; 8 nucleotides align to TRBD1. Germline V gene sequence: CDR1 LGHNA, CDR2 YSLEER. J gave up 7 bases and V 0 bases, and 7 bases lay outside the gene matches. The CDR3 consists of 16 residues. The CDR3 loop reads CASSQDLSRGREKLFF. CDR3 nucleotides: TGCGCCAGCAGCCAAGACCTCTCCAGGGGGCGTGAAAAACTGTTTTTT.

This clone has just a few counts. In DNA form, the CDR3 reads TGTGCCAGCTCCGACAGGGACGGTGGGGAGCTGTTTTTT. Its translation: CASSDRDGGELFF. This chain connects TRBV18 to TRBJ2-2; 7 bases map to TRBD1. Germline-derived CDR1 and CDR2 are KGHSH and LQKENI. The CDR3 consists of 13 residues. Trimming removed 6 bases from V and 8 bases from J; junction bases left unmatched: 6.

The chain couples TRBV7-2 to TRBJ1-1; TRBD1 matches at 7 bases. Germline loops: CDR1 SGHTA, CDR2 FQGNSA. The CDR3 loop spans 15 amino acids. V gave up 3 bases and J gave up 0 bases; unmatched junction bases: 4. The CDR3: CASSFLTGVNTEAFF. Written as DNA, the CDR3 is TGTGCCAGCAGCTTTCTAACAGGGGTGAACACTGAAGCTTTCTTT.

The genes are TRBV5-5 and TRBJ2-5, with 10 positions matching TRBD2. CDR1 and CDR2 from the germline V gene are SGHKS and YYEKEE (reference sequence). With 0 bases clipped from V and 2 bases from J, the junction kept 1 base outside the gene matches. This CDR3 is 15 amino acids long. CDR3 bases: TGTGCCAGCAGCTTGGGACTAGCGGGTCAAGAGACCCAGTACTTC. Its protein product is CASSLGLAGQETQYF.

The CDR3, as DNA: TGTGCCAGCAGCCCACAGCCAGGAAATTCACCCCTCCACTTT. Amino acids: CASSPQPGNSPLHF. The chain links TRBV7-3 to TRBJ1-6; no clear D. CDR3 length: 14 amino acids. The V gene's germline CDR1 is SGHTA and CDR2 FQGTGA. The V gene lost 5 bases and the J gene lost 7 bases, with 12 bases spanning the gap.

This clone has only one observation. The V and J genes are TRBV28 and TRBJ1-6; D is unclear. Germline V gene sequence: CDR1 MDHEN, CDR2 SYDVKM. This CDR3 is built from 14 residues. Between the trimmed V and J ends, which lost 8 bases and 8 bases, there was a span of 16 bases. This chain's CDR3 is CASARQGLYSPLHF. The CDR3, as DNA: TGTGCCAGCGCCCGACAAGGACTTTATTCACCCCTCCACTTT.

Here the CDR3 DNA reads TGTGCCAGCGGAACAGGGGGGATGGAGACCCAGTACTTC. Residues: CASGTGGMETQYF. The chain uses TRBV11-2 and TRBJ2-5; 8 positions match TRBD1. This CDR3 has 13 amino acids. V shed 8 bases and J 5 bases; nucleotides not matched to a gene: 7. From germline, CDR1 is SGHAT and CDR2 FQNNGV.

The CDR3 spells CASSPDRASYNEQFF. The CDR3 nucleotides are TGTGCCAGCTCACCGGACAGGGCCTCCTACAATGAGCAGTTCTTC. This chain connects TRBV18 to TRBJ2-1; TRBD1 aligns across 8 bases. Germline CDR1 is KGHSH and CDR2 is LQKENI. The V segment lost 3 bases and the J segment 0 bases; nucleotides outside the gene matches: 1. The CDR3 runs 15 residues.

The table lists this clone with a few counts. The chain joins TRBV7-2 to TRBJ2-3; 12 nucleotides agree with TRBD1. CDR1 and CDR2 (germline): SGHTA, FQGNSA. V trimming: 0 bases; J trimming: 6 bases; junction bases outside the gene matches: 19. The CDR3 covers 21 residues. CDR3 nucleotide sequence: TGTGCCAGCAGCTTAGCGTACGGGACAGGGGGCGCGAGAGTCGTCTCTGATACGCAGTATTTT. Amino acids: CASSLAYGTGGARVVSDTQYF.

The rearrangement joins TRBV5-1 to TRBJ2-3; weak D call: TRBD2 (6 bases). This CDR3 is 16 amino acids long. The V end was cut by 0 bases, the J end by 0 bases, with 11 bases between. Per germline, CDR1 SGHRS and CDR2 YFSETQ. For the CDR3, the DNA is TGCGCCAGCAGCTTGGTATCGCTAGCGAGCACAGATACGCAGTATTTT. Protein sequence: CASSLVSLASTDTQYF. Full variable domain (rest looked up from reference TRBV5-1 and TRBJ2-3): KAGVTQTPRYLIKTRGQQVTLSCSPISGHRSVSWYQQTPGQGLQFLFEYFSETQRNKGNFPGRFSGRQFSNSRSEMNVSTLELGDSALYLCASSLVSLASTDTQYFGPGTRLTVL.

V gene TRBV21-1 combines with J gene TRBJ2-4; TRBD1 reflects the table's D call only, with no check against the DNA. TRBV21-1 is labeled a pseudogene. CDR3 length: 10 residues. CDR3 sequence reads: CASLAWALPF. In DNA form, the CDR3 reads TGTGCCAGCCTGGCATGGGCCCTTCCCTTC.

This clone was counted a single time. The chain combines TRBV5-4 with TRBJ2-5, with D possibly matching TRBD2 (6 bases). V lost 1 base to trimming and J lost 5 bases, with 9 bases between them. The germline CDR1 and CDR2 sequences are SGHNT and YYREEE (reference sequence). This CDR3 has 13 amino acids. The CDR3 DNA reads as TGTGCCAGCAGCTTGCGCAGCGGGGAGACCCAGTACTTC. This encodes CASSLRSGETQYF.

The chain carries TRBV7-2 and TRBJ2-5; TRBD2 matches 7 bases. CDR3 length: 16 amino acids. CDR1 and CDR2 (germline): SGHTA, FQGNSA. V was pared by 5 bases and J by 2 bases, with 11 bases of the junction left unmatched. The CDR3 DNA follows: TGTGCCAGCAGCCCCCTCGGAGCGGGATTACAAGAGACCCAGTACTTC. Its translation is CASSPLGAGLQETQYF.

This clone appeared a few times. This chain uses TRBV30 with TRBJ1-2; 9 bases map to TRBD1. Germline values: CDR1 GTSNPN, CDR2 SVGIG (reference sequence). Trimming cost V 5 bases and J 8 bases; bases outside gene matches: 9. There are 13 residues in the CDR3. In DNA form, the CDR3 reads TGTGCCTGGGCGACGGGGACAGGGAGGGGCTACACCTTC. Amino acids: CAWATGTGRGYTF.

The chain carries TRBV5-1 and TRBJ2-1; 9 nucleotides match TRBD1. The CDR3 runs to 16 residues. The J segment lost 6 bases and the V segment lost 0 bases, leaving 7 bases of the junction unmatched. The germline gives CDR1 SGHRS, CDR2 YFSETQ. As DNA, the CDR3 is TGCGCCAGCAGCTTGGCCTACGTGACAGGGGGCAATGAGCAGTTCTTC. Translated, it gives CASSLAYVTGGNEQFF.

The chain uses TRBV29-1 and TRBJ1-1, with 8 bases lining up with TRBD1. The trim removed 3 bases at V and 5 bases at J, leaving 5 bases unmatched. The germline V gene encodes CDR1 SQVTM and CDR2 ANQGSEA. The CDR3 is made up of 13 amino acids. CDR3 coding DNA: TGCAGCGTTGATCGCACAGGGGGAACTGAAGCTTTCTTT. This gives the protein CSVDRTGGTEAFF.

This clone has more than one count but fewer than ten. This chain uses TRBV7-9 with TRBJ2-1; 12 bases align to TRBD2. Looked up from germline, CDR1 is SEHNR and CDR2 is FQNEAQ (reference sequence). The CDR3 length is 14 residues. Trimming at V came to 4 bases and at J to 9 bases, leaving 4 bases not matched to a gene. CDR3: CASSSRTSGTEQFF. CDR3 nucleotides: TGTGCCAGCAGCTCCAGGACTAGCGGGACTGAGCAGTTCTTC.

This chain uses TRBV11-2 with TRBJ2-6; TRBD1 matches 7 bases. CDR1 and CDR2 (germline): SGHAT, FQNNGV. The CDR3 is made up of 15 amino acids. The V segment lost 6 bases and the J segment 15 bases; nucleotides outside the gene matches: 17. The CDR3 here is CASRSPGRRQGDLTF. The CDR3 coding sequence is TGTGCCAGCAGATCCCCGGGTCGTAGACAGGGCGACCTGACTTTC.

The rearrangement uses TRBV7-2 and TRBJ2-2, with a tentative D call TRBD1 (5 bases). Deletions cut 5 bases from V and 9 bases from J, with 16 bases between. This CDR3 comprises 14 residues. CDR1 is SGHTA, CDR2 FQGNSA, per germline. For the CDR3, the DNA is TGTGCCAGCAGCCCGACAGAATTGACCCGGGAGCTGTTTTTT. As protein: CASSPTELTRELFF.

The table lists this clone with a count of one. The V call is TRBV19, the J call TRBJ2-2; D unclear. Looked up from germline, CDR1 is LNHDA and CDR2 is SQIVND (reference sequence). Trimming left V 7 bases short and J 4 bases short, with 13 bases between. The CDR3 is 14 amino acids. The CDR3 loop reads CASTIPRSTGELFF. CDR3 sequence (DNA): TGTGCCAGTACCATCCCTAGGAGCACCGGGGAGCTGTTTTTT.

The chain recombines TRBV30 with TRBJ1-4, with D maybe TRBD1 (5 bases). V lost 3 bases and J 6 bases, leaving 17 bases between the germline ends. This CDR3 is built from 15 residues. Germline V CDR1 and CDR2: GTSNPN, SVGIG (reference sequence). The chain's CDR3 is CAWRDTGTPHEKLFF. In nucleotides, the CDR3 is TGTGCCTGGAGAGATACCGGGACTCCCCATGAAAAACTGTTTTTT.

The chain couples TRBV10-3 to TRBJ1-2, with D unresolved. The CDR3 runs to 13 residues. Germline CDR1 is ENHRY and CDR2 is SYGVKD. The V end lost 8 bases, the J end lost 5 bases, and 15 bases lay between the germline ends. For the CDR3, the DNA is TGTGCCATCTCGGGCAGCCCGGGGTATGGCTACACCTTC. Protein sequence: CAISGSPGYGYTF.